This entry lists 27 T cell receptor beta chains sequenced from one sample in a study of blood T cells in healthy people across ages. PCR was performed a second time for about 7 to 11 cycles using a sample-barcoded 5' primer and a J-beta primer mix. TCRdb used MiXCR to reprocess the 5' RACE reads, holding one entry per CDR3 protein. Of 1,100,000 or so distinct CDR3 sequences detected, 35% to 50% appear once; the ten largest clones hold approximately 17%. The sequenced material came from blood. All receptors come from a woman aged 55-70 years in good health.

This clonotype came up once. V gene TRBV7-6 combines with J gene TRBJ2-2; the D is unclear. V lost 3 bases, J lost 10 bases, and 6 bases lay in between. Germline loops: CDR1 SGHVS, CDR2 FNYEAQ. The CDR3 length is 11 residues. CDR3 residues: CASSFGPELFF. CDR3 nucleotides: TGTGCCAGCAGCTTTGGCCCGGAGCTGTTTTTT. The full variable domain, in which reference TRBV7-6 and TRBJ2-2 provide the parts outside the CDR3, is GAGVSQSPRYKVTKRGQDVALRCDPISGHVSLYWYRQALGQGPEFLTYFNYEAQQDKSGLPNDRFSAERPEGSISTLTIQRTEQRDSAMYRCASSFGPELFFGEGSRLTVL.

The chain carries TRBV7-2 and TRBJ1-4; no clear D gene. CDR3 length: 17 residues. The germline V and J ends were trimmed by 8 bases and 4 bases, with 23 bases remaining between them. CDR1 is SGHTA and CDR2 is FQGNSA in the germline V gene. The CDR3 bases are TGTGCCAGCCTCTTAGCACCCCGGGCTTTCAGTAATGAAAAACTGTTTTTT. This sequence encodes CASLLAPRAFSNEKLFF.

This clonotype was counted between two and nine times. CDR3: CASSLEGWRNEQYF. The CDR3 DNA sequence: TGTGCCAGCAGCTTAGAGGGGTGGCGAAACGAGCAGTACTTC. The chain couples TRBV13 to TRBJ2-7; D might be TRBD1 (5 bases). The CDR3 is made up of 14 amino acids. CDR1 and CDR2 from the germline V gene are PRHDT and FYEKMQ (reference sequence). Trimming stripped 1 base from V and 5 bases from J, with 12 bases between.

In its sample, this clonotype was seen a few times. The DNA of the CDR3 is TGCAGTGCTATACCGGGACAGGGGGGATCCTACGAGCAGTACTTC. Translation gives CSAIPGQGGSYEQYF. This chain links TRBV20-1 with TRBJ2-7; 11 nucleotides agree with TRBD1. This CDR3 contains 15 residues. Germline V gives CDR1 DFQATT, CDR2 SNEGSKA (reference sequence). V shed 4 bases, J shed 1 base, and the junction held 6 bases outside the gene matches.

The chain recombines TRBV19 with TRBJ2-1, with TRBD2 as a possible D gene (5 bases). Between the trimmed V and J ends, which lost 0 bases and 0 bases, there was a span of 9 bases. The CDR3 length is 16 residues. In germline, CDR1 is LNHDA, CDR2 SQIVND (reference sequence). The CDR3 DNA reads TGTGCCAGTAGTATAGACAACGGGATCTCCTACAATGAGCAGTTCTTC. Protein: CASSIDNGISYNEQFF.

The chain combines TRBV21-1 with TRBJ2-7; TRBD1 was called by the table and not checked on the DNA. TRBV21-1 counts as a pseudogene. The CDR3 is 19 residues long. CDR3 amino acids: CASSKAMFGGQLYSYEQYF. CDR3 bases: TGTGCCAGCAGCAAAGCTATGTTTGGAGGACAGCTCTACTCCTACGAGCAGTACTTC.

The chain carries TRBV7-6 and TRBJ1-2; 9 bases agree with TRBD1. Germline CDR1 is SGHVS and CDR2 is FNYEAQ. J gave up 6 bases and V 2 bases, and 4 bases lay outside the gene matches. The CDR3 length is 14 residues. In DNA, the CDR3 is TGTGCCAGCAGCTTATATAGACAGGGGGATGGCTACACCTTC. Protein: CASSLYRQGDGYTF.

The CDR3 spells CASSLDLGLDNEQYF. The CDR3 nucleotides read TGCGCCAGCAGCCTAGACCTGGGCCTGGACAATGAGCAGTACTTC. The chain uses TRBV5-1 and TRBJ2-5; maybe TRBD1 (5 bases). This CDR3 spans 15 amino acids. V lost 4 bases and J 11 bases, leaving 24 bases between the germline ends. The V gene's germline CDR1 is SGHRS and CDR2 YFSETQ.

This chain links TRBV4-2 with TRBJ2-3, with 7 bases lining up with TRBD1. Losses at the gene ends were 8 bases for V and 2 bases for J; bases not matched to a gene: 13. Per germline, CDR1 LGHNA and CDR2 YNFKEQ. CDR3 length: 16 amino acids. CDR3: CASRSTGTKFTDTQYF. CDR3 bases: TGTGCCAGCCGTTCGACAGGGACGAAGTTCACAGATACGCAGTATTTT.

CDR3 protein: CAWSKNQGDYGYTF. The CDR3 bases are TGTGCCTGGAGTAAGAATCAGGGGGACTATGGCTACACCTTC. The chain couples TRBV30 to TRBJ1-2; 7 nucleotides align to TRBD1. V lost 2 bases, J lost 3 bases, and 6 bases stayed unmatched. Germline V gene data show CDR1 as GTSNPN and CDR2 as SVGIG (reference sequence). The CDR3 consists of 14 residues.

DNA of the CDR3: TGTGCCAGCAACTCCCCGCTTAGCGGGACTAGCACAGATACGCAGTATTTT. Translation: CASNSPLSGTSTDTQYF. The rearrangement joins TRBV5-4 to TRBJ2-3; 8 nucleotides match TRBD2. CDR3 size: 17 residues. Germline V gene sequence: CDR1 SGHNT, CDR2 YYREEE (reference sequence). J was trimmed by 0 bases and V by 6 bases; bases with no gene match: 12.

This chain uses TRBV20-1 with TRBJ2-5; 9 nucleotides line up with TRBD2. CDR3 length equals 15 residues. Trimming took 4 bases from V and 2 from J; bases not matched to a gene: 8. CDR1 is DFQATT, CDR2 SNEGSKA, per germline (reference sequence). The CDR3 reads CSATNSGRGQETQYF. In DNA form, the CDR3 reads TGCAGTGCTACTAATAGCGGGAGAGGGCAAGAGACCCAGTACTTC.

The chain links TRBV12-3 or TRBV12-4 to TRBJ2-7; 9 nucleotides align to TRBD2. The CDR3 has 16 residues. V shed 3 bases, J shed 2 bases, and the junction held 8 bases outside the gene matches. The CDR3 coding sequence is TGTGCCAGCAGTTTTATCCCAGCGGGGGGAACCTACGAGCAGTACTTC. As protein: CASSFIPAGGTYEQYF.

The chain is built from TRBV20-1 and TRBJ1-5; TRBD1 aligns across 9 bases. Germline-derived CDR1 and CDR2 are DFQATT and SNEGSKA (reference sequence). The CDR3 runs 15 residues. V lost 3 bases to trimming and J lost 2 bases; unmatched junction nucleotides: 5. The CDR3 nucleotides are TGCAGTGCTAGTTCACAGGGGGCGGGCAATCAGCCCCAGCATTTT. Residues: CSASSQGAGNQPQHF.

Here the CDR3 reads CASSPSPPTQYF. DNA of the CDR3: TGTGCCAGCAGTCCGTCCCCCCCGACCCAGTACTTC. The rearrangement uses TRBV6-1 and TRBJ2-5; D is ambiguous. Trimming stripped 5 bases from V and 7 bases from J, with 11 bases between. The CDR3 length is 12 residues. Per germline, CDR1 MNHNS and CDR2 SASEGT.

There are a few counts of this clonotype. Relative to the germline gene, one junction end is altered; a read error may explain this. The chain uses TRBV12-3 or TRBV12-4 and TRBJ1-2; D uncertain. The CDR3 length is 15 residues. CDR3 amino acids: CASSFLRKANYGYTF. Here the CDR3 DNA reads TGTGCCAGCAGTTTTCTCAGGAAAGCTAACTATGGCTACACTTTC.

This clonotype was observed a few times. The V call is TRBV10-3, the J call TRBJ1-2; D is uncertain. The CDR3 consists of 15 residues. V dropped 0 bases and J dropped 4 bases, with 12 bases sitting between them. Germline CDR1 reads ENHRY; CDR2 reads SYGVKD. CDR3 residues: CAISESAPSPYGYTF. Here the CDR3 DNA reads TGTGCCATCAGTGAGTCAGCTCCAAGTCCCTATGGCTACACCTTC.

V is TRBV3-1 and J is TRBJ2-7; TRBD2 aligns across 7 bases. The CDR3 totals 14 residues. The J segment lost 7 bases and the V segment lost 2 bases, leaving 8 bases of the junction unmatched. Germline values: CDR1 LGHDT, CDR2 YNNKEL (reference sequence). The CDR3, as DNA: TGTGCCAGCAGCCAATATGGACTAGTGGTTGAGCAGTACTTC. The encoded protein is CASSQYGLVVEQYF.

This clonotype was recorded a few times. The V call is TRBV25-1, the J call TRBJ2-4; the D gene is possibly TRBD2 (6 bases). V lost 2 bases and J lost 9, with 17 bases in between. The CDR3 contains 15 residues. CDR1 and CDR2 from the germline V gene are MGHDK and SYGVNS. CDR3 region: CASSEPGTAEGIQYF. In nucleotides, the CDR3 is TGTGCCAGCAGTGAACCCGGGACTGCGGAGGGCATTCAGTACTTC.

V and J are TRBV6-5 and TRBJ2-1; TRBD2 matches 12 bases. J lost 6 bases, V lost 7 bases, and 7 bases had no gene match. The germline V gene encodes CDR1 MNHEY and CDR2 SVGAGI. The CDR3 length is 15 residues. DNA of the CDR3: TGTGCCAGCACCCAGACTAGCGGGAGACGCAATGAGCAGTTCTTC. It codes for CASTQTSGRRNEQFF.

This clonotype was detected only once. V usage is TRBV12-3 or TRBV12-4 and J usage is TRBJ2-4, with 7 bases lining up with TRBD1. The CDR3 contains 13 residues. Trimming took 6 bases from V and 1 from J; bases not matched to a gene: 0. CDR3: CASRGQAKNIQYF. CDR3 DNA sequence: TGTGCCAGCAGGGGACAGGCCAAAAACATTCAGTACTTC.

V is TRBV20-1 and J is TRBJ2-7; D gene uncertain. Per the germline V gene, CDR1 is DFQATT and CDR2 is SNEGSKA (reference sequence). The CDR3 has 13 amino acids. Trimming removed 0 bases at V and 1 base at J, with 7 bases between. CDR3 sequence: CSARDPRSYEQYF. The CDR3 DNA is TGCAGTGCTAGAGATCCTAGATCCTACGAGCAGTACTTC.

J is TRBJ2-3 and V is TRBV29-1; tentatively, D is TRBD1 (6 bases). There are 14 residues in the CDR3. Trimming removed 6 bases at V and 9 bases at J, with 22 bases between. In germline, CDR1 is SQVTM, CDR2 ANQGSEA. The CDR3 loop is CSVGAQPAGETQYF. In nucleotides, the CDR3 is TGCAGCGTGGGGGCGCAACCTGCTGGAGAGACGCAGTATTTT.

This clonotype was observed a few times. The chain employs TRBV7-9 and TRBJ2-7; TRBD1 matches 8 bases. The J segment lost 0 bases and the V segment lost 2 bases, leaving 9 bases of the junction unmatched. The CDR3 has 17 residues. Germline V gene lookup returns CDR1 SEHNR and CDR2 FQNEAQ (reference sequence). The CDR3 loop reads CASSLSGQGKFSYEQYF. The CDR3 nucleotides are TGTGCCAGCAGCTTATCTGGACAGGGAAAGTTCTCCTACGAGCAGTACTTC.

CDR3 nucleotides: TGCAGTGCTAGAGCCGGGACAGGCACTCAGCCCCAGCATTTT. Its protein product is CSARAGTGTQPQHF. This chain connects TRBV20-1 to TRBJ1-5, with 8 bases matching TRBD1. Trimming at V came to 1 base and at J to 6 bases, leaving 5 bases not matched to a gene. The germline V gene encodes CDR1 DFQATT and CDR2 SNEGSKA (reference sequence). This CDR3 comprises 14 residues.

DNA for the CDR3: TGTGCCACCCGGACTAGCGAAGGTGGGACCCAGTACTTC. Its translation is CATRTSEGGTQYF. V usage is TRBV13 and J usage is TRBJ2-5; 9 bases agree with TRBD2. This CDR3 is 13 amino acids long. From germline, CDR1 is PRHDT and CDR2 FYEKMQ (reference sequence). The junction had 10 bases not matched to a gene; V was cut back by 10 bases and J by 7 bases.

This clonotype occurred a few times. The chain recombines TRBV7-6 with TRBJ1-1; D possibly corresponds to TRBD1 (5 bases). CDR1 SGHVS and CDR2 FNYEAQ come from the germline V gene. The CDR3 covers 13 residues. Trimming cost V 5 bases and J 5 bases, with 12 bases left between them. CDR3 residues: CASSGDSGTEAFF. CDR3 nucleotide sequence: TGTGCCAGCAGCGGTGACAGTGGAACTGAAGCTTTCTTT.